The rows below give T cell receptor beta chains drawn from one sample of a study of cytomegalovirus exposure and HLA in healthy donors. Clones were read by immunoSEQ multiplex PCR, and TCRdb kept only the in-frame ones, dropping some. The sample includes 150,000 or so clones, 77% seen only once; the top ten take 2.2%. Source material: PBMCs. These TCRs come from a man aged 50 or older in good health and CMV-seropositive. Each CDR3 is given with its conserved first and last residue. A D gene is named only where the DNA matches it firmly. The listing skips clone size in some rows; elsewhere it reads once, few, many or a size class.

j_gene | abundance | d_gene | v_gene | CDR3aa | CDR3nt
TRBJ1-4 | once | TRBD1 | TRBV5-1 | CASSLGYRQGRFEKLFF | TGCGCCAGCAGCTTGGGGTACCGACAGGGTAGATTTGAAAAACTGTTTTTT
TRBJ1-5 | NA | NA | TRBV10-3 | CAISAQRTVGPGQPQHF | TGTGCCATCAGTGCTCAGAGGACAGTGGGCCCTGGGCAGCCCCAGCATTTT
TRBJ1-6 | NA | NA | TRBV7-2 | CASSLNDFRNSPLHF | TGTGCCAGCAGCTTAAACGACTTCCGGAATTCACCCCTCCACTTT
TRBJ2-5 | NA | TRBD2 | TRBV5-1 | CASSLAGGVETQYF | TGCGCCAGCAGCTTGGCCGGGGGGGTGGAGACCCAGTACTTC
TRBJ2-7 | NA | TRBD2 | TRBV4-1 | CASSTRGGTYEQYF | TGCGCCAGCAGCACCCGGGGGGGAACCTACGAGCAGTACTTC
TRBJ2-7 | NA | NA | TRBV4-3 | CASSRYRAPLYEQYF | TGCGCCAGCAGCCGATACAGGGCACCGCTTTACGAGCAGTACTTC
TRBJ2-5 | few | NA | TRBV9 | CASSVNPGGPETQYF | TGTGCCAGCAGCGTTAATCCTGGAGGTCCAGAGACCCAGTACTTC
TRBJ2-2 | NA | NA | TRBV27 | CASNRGGNTGELFF | TGTGCCAGCAACAGGGGGGGTAACACCGGGGAGCTGTTTTTT
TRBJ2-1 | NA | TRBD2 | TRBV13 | CASSARLAGGAEQFF | TGTGCCAGCAGCGCAAGACTAGCGGGGGGGGCTGAGCAGTTCTTC
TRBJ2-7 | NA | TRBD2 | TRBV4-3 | CASSQGGGAYEQYF | TGCGCCAGCAGCCAAGGGGGAGGGGCCTACGAGCAGTACTTC
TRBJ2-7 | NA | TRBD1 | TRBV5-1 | CASSSGDRGLEQYF | TGCGCCAGCAGTTCTGGGGACAGGGGGCTCGAGCAGTACTTC
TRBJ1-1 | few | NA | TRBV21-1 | CASSFRQGGTEAFF | TGTGCCAGCAGCTTCCGACAGGGCGGCACTGAAGCTTTCTTT
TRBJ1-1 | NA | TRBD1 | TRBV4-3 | CASSQKGGSDTEAFF | TGCGCCAGCAGCCAAAAAGGGGGCTCTGACACTGAAGCTTTCTTT
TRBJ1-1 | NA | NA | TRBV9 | CASSPYAGGNTEAFF | TGTGCCAGCAGCCCCTACGCGGGGGGCAACACTGAAGCTTTCTTT
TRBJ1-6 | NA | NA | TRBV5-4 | CASSLESAVNSPLHF | TGTGCCAGCAGCTTGGAGAGCGCCGTAAATTCACCCCTCCACTTT
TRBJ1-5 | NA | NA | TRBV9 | CASSVSTNQPQHF | TGTGCCAGCAGCGTCTCCACAAATCAGCCCCAGCATTTT
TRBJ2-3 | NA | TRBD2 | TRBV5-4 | CASSLKASGGASTDTQYF | TGTGCCAGCAGCTTAAAGGCTAGCGGGGGGGCCAGCACAGATACGCAGTATTTT
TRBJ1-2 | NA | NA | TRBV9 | CASSEGRGNYGYTF | TGTGCCAGCAGCGAGGGGAGGGGGAACTATGGCTACACCTTC
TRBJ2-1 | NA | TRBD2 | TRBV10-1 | CASSSRQRWLAAHNEQFF | TGCGCCAGCAGTAGTCGGCAGAGATGGCTAGCGGCCCACAATGAGCAGTTCTTC
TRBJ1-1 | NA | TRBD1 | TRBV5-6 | CASSFAPGGGGTEAFF | TGTGCCAGCAGCTTCGCCCCAGGGGGCGGAGGCACTGAAGCTTTCTTT
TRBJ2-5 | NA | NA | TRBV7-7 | CASSLAYRGGKETQYF | TGTGCTAGCAGCTTAGCGTATAGGGGCGGGAAAGAGACCCAGTACTTC
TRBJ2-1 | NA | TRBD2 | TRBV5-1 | CASSRDGAGSNEQFF | TGCGCCAGCAGCAGGGACGGAGCGGGGTCCAATGAGCAGTTCTTC
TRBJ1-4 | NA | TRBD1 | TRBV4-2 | CASSQEWTGREKLFF | TGTGCCAGCAGCCAAGAATGGACAGGGCGTGAAAAACTGTTTTTT
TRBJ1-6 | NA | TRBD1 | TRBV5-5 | CASSWGQGVSNSPLHF | TGTGCCAGCAGCTGGGGACAGGGCGTGAGTAATTCACCCCTCCACTTT
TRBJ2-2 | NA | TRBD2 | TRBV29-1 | CSAGLAGGRNGELFF | TGCAGCGCTGGACTAGCGGGGGGGCGTAACGGGGAGCTGTTTTTT
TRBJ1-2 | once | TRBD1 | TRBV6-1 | CASRQGANYGYTF | TGTGCCAGCAGGCAGGGGGCCAACTATGGCTACACCTTC
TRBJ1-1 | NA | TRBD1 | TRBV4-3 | CASSQVRGQGEAFF | TGCGCCAGCAGCCAAGTGAGGGGACAGGGGGAAGCTTTCTTT
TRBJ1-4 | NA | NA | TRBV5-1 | CASSRFPTTNEKLFF | TGCGCCAGCAGTAGATTCCCGACAACTAATGAAAAACTGTTTTTT
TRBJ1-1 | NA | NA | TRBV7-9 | CASSLAGRLLMNTEAFF | TGTGCCAGCAGCTTAGCTGGGAGACTGTTAATGAACACTGAAGCTTTCTTT
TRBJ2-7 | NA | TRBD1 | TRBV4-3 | CASSQATGGFHEQYF | TGCGCCAGCAGCCAAGCCACAGGGGGCTTCCACGAGCAGTACTTC
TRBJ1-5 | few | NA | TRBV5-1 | CASSLSGNSNQPQHF | TGCGCCAGCAGCTTGTCCGGGAATAGCAATCAGCCCCAGCATTTT
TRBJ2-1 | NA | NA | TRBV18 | CASSPPGSNEQFF | TGTGCCAGCTCACCACCAGGGAGCAATGAGCAGTTCTTC
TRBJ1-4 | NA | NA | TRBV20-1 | CSARAWEKLFF | TGCAGTGCCCGTGCGTGGGAAAAACTGTTTTTT
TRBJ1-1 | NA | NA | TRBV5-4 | CASSLQDTEAFF | TGTGCCAGCAGCTTACAGGACACTGAAGCTTTCTTT
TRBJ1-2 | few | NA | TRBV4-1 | CASSQDPTGYGYTF | TGCGCCAGCAGCCAAGACCCAACAGGATATGGCTACACCTTC
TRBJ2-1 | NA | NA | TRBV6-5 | CASSSLGSSYNEQFF | TGTGCCAGCAGTTCCCTCGGGAGCTCCTACAATGAGCAGTTCTTC
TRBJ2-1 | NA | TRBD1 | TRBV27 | CASSFQQGNQFF | TGTGCCAGCAGTTTTCAACAGGGGAATCAGTTCTTC
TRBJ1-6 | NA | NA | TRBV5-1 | CASSLEVLNSPLHF | TGCGCCAGCAGCTTAGAGGTTCTTAATTCACCCCTCCACTTT
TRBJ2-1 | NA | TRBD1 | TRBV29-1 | CSAHGQGYEQFF | TGCAGCGCCCACGGACAGGGTTATGAGCAGTTCTTC
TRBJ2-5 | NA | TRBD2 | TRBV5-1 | CASSLDPGTSGETQYF | TGCGCCAGCAGCTTGGATCCCGGGACTAGTGGTGAGACCCAGTACTTC
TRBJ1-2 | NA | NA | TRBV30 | CAWSVGGRTYYGYTF | TGTGCCTGGAGTGTTGGAGGGAGAACATACTATGGCTACACCTTC
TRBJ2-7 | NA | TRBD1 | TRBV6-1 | CASSGPGTGPLWEQYF | TGTGCCAGCAGTGGACCCGGGACAGGGCCCCTATGGGAGCAGTACTTC
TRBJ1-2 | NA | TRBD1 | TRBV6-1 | CASSETGATYGYTF | TGTGCCAGCAGTGAAACAGGGGCCACCTATGGCTACACCTTC
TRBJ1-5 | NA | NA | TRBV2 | CASSGEVNQPQHF | TGTGCCAGCAGTGGGGAGGTCAATCAGCCCCAGCATTTT
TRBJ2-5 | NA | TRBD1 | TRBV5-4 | CASSLIQGAGETQYF | TGTGCCAGCAGCTTAATACAGGGGGCCGGAGAGACCCAGTACTTC
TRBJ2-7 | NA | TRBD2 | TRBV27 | CASTPLAASSYEQYF | TGTGCCAGCACCCCACTAGCGGCCAGCTCCTACGAGCAGTACTTC
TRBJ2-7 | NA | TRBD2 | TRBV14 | CASSQVRQGLAGESYEQYF | TGTGCCAGCAGCCAAGTAAGGCAGGGACTAGCGGGGGAGTCCTACGAGCAGTACTTC
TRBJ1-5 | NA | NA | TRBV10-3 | CATTQTTNQPQHF | TGTGCCACGACACAGACGACCAATCAGCCCCAGCATTTT
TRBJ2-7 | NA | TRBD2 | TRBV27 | CASSLSLLAETYEQYF | TGTGCCAGCAGTTTAAGTCTCCTAGCGGAAACCTACGAGCAGTACTTC
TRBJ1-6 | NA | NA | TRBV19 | CASSHLGGNSPLHF | TGTGCCAGTAGTCACCTCGGGGGTAATTCACCCCTCCACTTT
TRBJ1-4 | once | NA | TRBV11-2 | CASSLGSRSTNEKLFF | TGTGCCAGCAGCTTAGGGTCGAGATCAACTAATGAAAAACTGTTTTTT
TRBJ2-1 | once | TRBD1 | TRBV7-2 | CASSRDRGSYNEQFF | TGTGCCAGCAGCCGAGACAGGGGTTCCTACAATGAGCAGTTCTTC
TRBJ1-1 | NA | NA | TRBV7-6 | CASSLNRGGTFYTEAFF | TGTGCCAGCAGCTTGAATAGGGGGGGTACATTTTACACTGAAGCTTTCTTT
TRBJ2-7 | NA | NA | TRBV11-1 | CATTKSRTLSYEQYF | TGTGCCACCACAAAATCTAGGACTCTCTCCTACGAGCAGTACTTC
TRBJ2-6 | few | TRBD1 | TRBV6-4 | CASSDDRGGANVLTF | TGTGCCAGCAGTGACGACAGGGGTGGGGCCAACGTCCTGACTTTC
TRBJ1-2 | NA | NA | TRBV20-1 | CSARRSYGYTF | TGCAGTGCTAGGAGGAGCTATGGCTACACCTTC
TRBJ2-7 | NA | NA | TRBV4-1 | CASSQESRSSYEQYF | TGCGCCAGCAGCCAAGAGTCGCGGAGCTCCTACGAGCAGTACTTC
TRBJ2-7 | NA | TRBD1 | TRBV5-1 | CASSPRTGGGHEQYF | TGCGCCAGCAGCCCTCGGACAGGGGGAGGACACGAGCAGTACTTC
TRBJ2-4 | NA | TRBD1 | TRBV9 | CASSPRQGYDIQYF | TGTGCCAGCAGCCCCCGACAGGGGTATGACATTCAGTACTTC